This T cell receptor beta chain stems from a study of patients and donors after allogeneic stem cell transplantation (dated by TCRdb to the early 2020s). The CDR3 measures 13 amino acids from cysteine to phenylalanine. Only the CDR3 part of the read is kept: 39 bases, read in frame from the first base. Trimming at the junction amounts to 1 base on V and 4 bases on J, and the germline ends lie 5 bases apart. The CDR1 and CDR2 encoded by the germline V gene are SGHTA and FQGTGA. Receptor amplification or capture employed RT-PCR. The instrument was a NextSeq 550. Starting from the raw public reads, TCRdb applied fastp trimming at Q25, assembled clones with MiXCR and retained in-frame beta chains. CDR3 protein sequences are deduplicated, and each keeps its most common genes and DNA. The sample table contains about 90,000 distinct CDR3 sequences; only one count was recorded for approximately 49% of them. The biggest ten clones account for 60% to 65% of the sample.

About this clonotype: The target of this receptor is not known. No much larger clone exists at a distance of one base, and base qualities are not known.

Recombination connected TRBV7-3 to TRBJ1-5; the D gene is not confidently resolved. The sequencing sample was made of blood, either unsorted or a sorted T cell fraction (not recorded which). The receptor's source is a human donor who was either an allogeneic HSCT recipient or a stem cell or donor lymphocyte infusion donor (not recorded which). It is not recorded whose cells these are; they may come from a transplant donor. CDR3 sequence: CASSLKHNQPQHF. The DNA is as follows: TGTGCCAGCAGCTTAAAGCATAATCAGCCCCAGCATTTT.